These T cell receptor beta chains were read from a single sample in a study of cytomegalovirus exposure and HLA in healthy donors. Sequencing used immunoSEQ multiplex PCR; TCRdb keeps in-frame clones, though not all of them. This table holds more than 140,000 clones, about 80% found once. The sample taken for sequencing was PBMCs. All receptors come from a man aged 25 to 45 in good health and CMV-seropositive. The CDR3 runs from the conserved cysteine through the conserved F or W. A D gene is named only where the DNA matches it firmly. Clone size is given for some rows only: seen once, a few or many times, or a class if the clone is expanded.

d_call j_call clone_size v_call cdr3_nt cdr3_aa
NA TRBJ1-5 NA TRBV7-9 TGTGCCAGCAGCTACGGACAGTCCAATCAGCCCCAGCATTTT CASSYGQSNQPQHF
NA TRBJ2-7 NA TRBV4-3 TGCGCCAGCAGCCAAGGGGTCTGGCAGGGGAACGAGCAGTACTTC CASSQGVWQGNEQYF
NA TRBJ2-2 NA TRBV28 TGTGCCAGCAGTTTAGGGGGGACGAACACCGGGGAGCTGTTTTTT CASSLGGTNTGELFF
NA TRBJ2-1 NA TRBV19 TGTGCCAGTAGTATAGGAGCGTCTTCGCAGTTCTTC CASSIGASSQFF
TRBD2 TRBJ2-2 NA TRBV4-2 TGTGCCAGCAGCCAAGACGCTAGCGGGAGTAGAACCGGGGAGCTGTTTTTT CASSQDASGSRTGELFF
NA TRBJ1-3 NA TRBV2 TGTGCCAGCATAAGTGGGAAGGGGCGCAACACCATATATTTT CASISGKGRNTIYF
NA TRBJ1-4 NA TRBV19 TGTGCCAATAGCGCCTGGCCAGGTACTAATGAAAAACTGTTTTTT CANSAWPGTNEKLFF
TRBD1 TRBJ1-2 once TRBV4-1 TGCGCCAGCAGCATTACAGGGGTGCTAGGTCAGGGCTACACCTTC CASSITGVLGQGYTF
TRBD1 TRBJ2-3 NA TRBV27 TGTGCCAGCAAGGGACAGCCTATAGATACGCAGTATTTT CASKGQPIDTQYF
NA TRBJ1-2 NA TRBV15 TGTGCCACCAGCAGAGGTCCTCCGGGGTTCTATGGCTACACCTTC CATSRGPPGFYGYTF
NA TRBJ1-5 NA TRBV7-2 TGTGCCAGCAGCCCCGCTCTTCTAAATCAGCCCCAGCATTTT CASSPALLNQPQHF
NA TRBJ2-1 NA TRBV7-2 TGTGCCAGCAGCTTGGCCGGGACTTTTAACTACAATGAGCAGTTCTTC CASSLAGTFNYNEQFF
TRBD1 TRBJ1-3 NA TRBV30 TGTGCCCGGACAGGTTACTCTGGAAACACCATATATTTT CARTGYSGNTIYF
TRBD1 TRBJ2-1 NA TRBV5-1 TGCGCCAGCAGTCTGGGACAGGGGTACAATGAGCAGTTCTTC CASSLGQGYNEQFF
NA TRBJ2-3 NA TRBV19 TGTGCCAGTACAGCAGGGAGGAGCACAGATACGCAGTATTTT CASTAGRSTDTQYF
TRBD2 TRBJ2-5 once TRBV15 TGTGCCACTCGTGAAAGCGGGGGGAAAGAGACCCAGTACTTC CATRESGGKETQYF
NA TRBJ2-1 NA TRBV7-2 TGTGCCAGCAGCTTAGATGGAACAAGGGGGAGACACAATGAGCAGTTCTTC CASSLDGTRGRHNEQFF
TRBD1 TRBJ1-2 few TRBV30 TGTGCCTGGAGTTACAGGGGGATAGATGGCTACACCTTC CAWSYRGIDGYTF
NA TRBJ2-7 NA TRBV6-5 TGTGCCAGCAGTTACTCGCAGAGGCTCCCCCTCGAGCAGTACTTC CASSYSQRLPLEQYF
NA TRBJ2-7 NA TRBV27 TGTGCCAGCAGTTTGGCAGGGTACACCTACGAGCAGTACTTC CASSLAGYTYEQYF
NA TRBJ2-1 NA TRBV9 TGTGCCAGCAGCGTAGAAGGGGGATCCGATGAGCAGTTCTTC CASSVEGGSDEQFF
TRBD2 TRBJ2-1 NA TRBV27 TGTGCCAGCAGTCCGAGACTAGCGGGAACCTTTTATGAGCAGTTCTTC CASSPRLAGTFYEQFF
NA TRBJ1-1 NA TRBV2 TGTGCCAGCAGTGCGGACAGCGTAACAACTGAAGCTTTCTTT CASSADSVTTEAFF
NA TRBJ1-4 NA TRBV4-1 TGCGCCAGCAGCCAGCAAGCGAGGAATGAAAAACTGTTTTTT CASSQQARNEKLFF
TRBD2 TRBJ2-3 NA TRBV5-1 TGCGCCAGCAGCTTGGTACTAGCGGGAGGGCCTTCGACAGATACGCAGTATTTT CASSLVLAGGPSTDTQYF
NA TRBJ2-7 once TRBV20-1 TGCAGTGCTCACCGGACAGCCGAGCAGTACTTC CSAHRTAEQYF
NA TRBJ1-2 NA TRBV2 TGTGCCAGCACAGTCCAGGCCGATTGCACCTTC CASTVQADCTF
TRBD2 TRBJ2-5 NA TRBV5-8 TGTGCCAGCAGCTTTCGAGGTAGCGGGAGGCTGGAGACCCAGTACTTC CASSFRGSGRLETQYF
TRBD2 TRBJ2-1 few TRBV2 TGTGCCAGCACGGCTAGCGGCTACAATGAGCAGTTCTTC CASTASGYNEQFF
NA TRBJ2-7 NA TRBV5-6 TGTGCCAGCAGCTTGCAGCGGCTTCCTGAGCAGTACTTC CASSLQRLPEQYF
TRBD1 TRBJ1-2 NA TRBV19 TGTGCCAGTAGTACCCGGGCCGAGGGGGCCTTAAGCTATGGCTACACCTTC CASSTRAEGALSYGYTF
TRBD1 TRBJ2-7 NA TRBV5-4 TGTGCCAGCAGCTTACCGGGACAGGGACACTACGAGCAGTACTTC CASSLPGQGHYEQYF
NA TRBJ2-7 NA TRBV7-9 TGTGCCAGCAGCTCTACTAGCCTCTTGAGCGAGCAGTACTTC CASSSTSLLSEQYF
NA TRBJ1-1 NA TRBV4-1 TGCGCCAGCAGCCAAGATCGGGGGGGGATCACTGAAGCTTTCTTT CASSQDRGGITEAFF
TRBD1 TRBJ2-6 NA TRBV7-9 TGTGCCAGCAGCCCCGACAGGGGAATCTCTTCTGGGGCCAACGTCCTGACTTTC CASSPDRGISSGANVLTF
TRBD2 TRBJ2-1 NA TRBV4-1 TGCGCCAGCAGCATAGCGGGGAACAATGAGCAGTTCTTC CASSIAGNNEQFF
TRBD2 TRBJ2-2 NA TRBV28 TGTGCCAGCAGTTTACGTCGACTAGCGTCCGGGGAGCTGTTTTTT CASSLRRLASGELFF
TRBD1 TRBJ2-7 once TRBV6-5 TGTGCCAGCAGTTTATCCCCAGGGGGCAGGTCAGAGCAGTACTTC CASSLSPGGRSEQYF
TRBD1 TRBJ1-1 NA TRBV2 TGTGCCAGCGGACCGGGACAGGTGATGAACACTGAAGCTTTCTTT CASGPGQVMNTEAFF
TRBD2 TRBJ2-5 NA TRBV5-5 TGTGCCAGCAGCTTGTATTTAGCGGGAATCAGAGAGACCCAGTACTTC CASSLYLAGIRETQYF
NA TRBJ2-7 NA TRBV5-4 TGTGCCAGCAGCGGGTCATGGGAGCAGGAATACGAGCAGTACTTC CASSGSWEQEYEQYF
TRBD1 TRBJ1-4 NA TRBV27 TGTGCCAGCAGTTTAGGGACAGGAAGGGAAAAACTGTTTTTT CASSLGTGREKLFF
TRBD1 TRBJ1-4 NA TRBV7-2 TGTGCCAGCAGCTTAGTCGGTGGGACAGGGAACGAAAAACTGTTTTTT CASSLVGGTGNEKLFF
NA TRBJ1-3 NA TRBV9 TGTGCCAGCAGCGTAGTGATGGGCAGCCCTGAGCAGGGAAACACCATATATTTT CASSVVMGSPEQGNTIYF
TRBD1 TRBJ1-6 NA TRBV28 TGTGCCAGCAGTTTGACAGGGCGTGTAAGTTCACCCCTCCACTTT CASSLTGRVSSPLHF
NA TRBJ1-2 NA TRBV4-1 TGCGCCAGCAGCCATAACAGGAGCCCAGGGTATGGCTACACCTTC CASSHNRSPGYGYTF
TRBD2 TRBJ2-1 NA TRBV9 TGTGCCAGCAGAGTTAGCGGGAGCCCCTACAATGAGCAGTTCTTC CASRVSGSPYNEQFF
TRBD1 TRBJ1-2 NA TRBV5-6 TGTGCCAGCAGTCGTAAAACAGGGGTAGACGGCTACACCTTC CASSRKTGVDGYTF
TRBD1 TRBJ2-7 NA TRBV28 TGTGCCAGCAGTAAGCCAGGGGGCTCCTACGAGCAGTACTTC CASSKPGGSYEQYF
NA TRBJ2-1 NA TRBV11-1 TGTGCCAGCAGCTTGAGCCGCTCCTACAATGAGCAGTTCTTC CASSLSRSYNEQFF
TRBD2 TRBJ2-1 NA TRBV11-2 TGTGCCAGCAGCTTAGGGCGACTAGCGGGGTACAATGAGCAGTTCTTC CASSLGRLAGYNEQFF
TRBD2 TRBJ2-7 few TRBV27 TGTGCCAGCAGTTACAGCGGGACCCTCTCCTACGAGCAGTACTTC CASSYSGTLSYEQYF
NA TRBJ2-1 once TRBV7-9 TGTGCCAGTAGCAGAGAGGTTGAGCAGTTCTTC CASSREVEQFF
NA TRBJ1-4 NA TRBV13 TGTGCCAGCAGCCCAGGGCTAACTAATGAAAAACTGTTTTTT CASSPGLTNEKLFF
NA TRBJ2-7 NA TRBV21-1 TGTGCCAGCAGCAAGAGCAGGGTAGGCGAGCAGTACTTC CASSKSRVGEQYF
NA TRBJ1-1 NA TRBV30 TGTGCCTTCCGGGTGCGGATGAACACTGAAGCTTTCTTT CAFRVRMNTEAFF
TRBD2 TRBJ2-3 once TRBV5-1 TGCGCCAGCAGCCAAGGCACTAGCGGGAGCACAGATACGCAGTATTTT CASSQGTSGSTDTQYF
TRBD1 TRBJ1-2 few TRBV7-9 TGTGCCAGCAGCTGGACAGGGAGCGAATATGGCTACACCTTC CASSWTGSEYGYTF